Listed below are T cell receptor beta chains from one sample, sequenced in a study of blood T cell repertoires in COVID-19. This table comes from immunoSEQ multiplex PCR, and its TCRdb copy is limited to in-frame clones, with some not included. The data show roughly 190,000 clones, 82% seen once. The sequenced material came from PBMCs or T cells enriched from blood (not recorded which). Receptor source: a man in his forties who had recovered from COVID-19. CDR3s include the opening cysteine and the closing phenylalanine or tryptophan. Fields, in order: J gene, clone size, D gene, V gene, CDR3 protein, CDR3 DNA. D genes are given only for firm matches. Clone size is given for some rows only: seen once, a few or many times, or a class if the clone is expanded.

>TRBJ1-2|few|.|TRBV29-1
CSVEDGPLTNYGYTF
TGCAGCGTTGAAGATGGCCCCTTGACTAACTATGGCTACACCTTC
>TRBJ1-2|.|TRBD1|TRBV6-5
CASRGQTLNYGYTF
TGTGCCAGCAGGGGACAGACTCTTAACTATGGCTACACCTTC
>TRBJ2-5|.|TRBD1|TRBV15
CATSRIVDRGRETQYF
TGTGCCACCAGCAGGATAGTAGACAGGGGTCGGGAGACCCAGTACTTC
>TRBJ2-5|.|TRBD2|TRBV5-1
CASSSSGASGSFRETQYF
TGCGCCAGCAGTTCCTCGGGGGCTAGCGGGAGCTTCCGAGAGACCCAGTACTTC
>TRBJ1-5|.|.|TRBV7-9
CASSTDLNQPQHF
TGTGCCAGCAGCACTGACTTAAATCAGCCCCAGCATTTT
>TRBJ2-1|.|.|TRBV7-6
CASSYLGGTYNEQFF
TGTGCCAGCAGCTATCTCGGCGGGACCTACAATGAGCAGTTCTTC
>TRBJ2-1|.|TRBD2|TRBV3-1/TRBV3-2
CAGPGISGQREGEQFF
TGTGCCGGCCCGGGGATCAGCGGTCAAAGGGAGGGTGAGCAGTTCTTC
>TRBJ1-4|.|TRBD1|TRBV7-8
CASSSGTDPATNEKLFF
TGTGCCAGCAGCTCCGGGACAGACCCTGCAACTAATGAAAAACTGTTTTTT
>TRBJ2-5|once|.|TRBV18
CASSPAGTWETQYF
TGTGCCAGCTCACCAGCCGGGACTTGGGAGACCCAGTACTTC
>TRBJ1-5|.|TRBD1|TRBV9
CASSVAPDREQPQHF
TGTGCCAGCAGCGTAGCGCCAGACAGGGAACAGCCCCAGCATTTT
>TRBJ1-1|.|.|TRBV6-5
CASRTEMNTEAFF
TGTGCCAGCAGGACTGAAATGAACACTGAAGCTTTCTTT
>TRBJ1-2|.|TRBD1|TRBV10-3
CAISETGLYGYTF
TGTGCCATCAGCGAGACAGGGCTCTATGGCTACACCTTC
>TRBJ1-6|.|TRBD1|TRBV2
CASSETGSDSPLHF
TGTGCCAGCAGTGAGACAGGGTCGGATTCACCCCTCCACTTT
>TRBJ1-2|.|TRBD1|TRBV19
CASSIVAGQGYGYTF
TGTGCCAGTAGTATTGTTGCGGGACAGGGGTATGGCTACACCTTC
>TRBJ2-2|.|TRBD2|TRBV9
CASTPGLAGGGNTGELFF
TGTGCCAGCACTCCGGGACTAGCGGGAGGGGGAAACACCGGGGAGCTGTTTTTT
>TRBJ1-2|.|.|TRBV28
CASSPEQGDGYGYTF
TGTGCCAGCAGCCCCGAGCAGGGTGACGGCTATGGCTACACCTTC
>TRBJ1-6|.|TRBD1|TRBV5-6
CASSLQTGTLSYNSPLHF
TGTGCCAGCAGCCTCCAGACAGGGACCCTGTCCTATAATTCACCCCTCCACTTT
>TRBJ2-4|.|.|TRBV7-9
CASSLDGIQGDIQYF
TGTGCCAGCAGCTTAGACGGCATACAGGGAGACATTCAGTACTTC
>TRBJ1-5|.|.|TRBV30
CAWRATDNQPQHF
TGTGCCTGGAGAGCGACAGACAATCAGCCCCAGCATTTT
>TRBJ1-5|.|TRBD1|TRBV10-3
CAISETGANQPQHF
TGTGCCATCAGTGAGACAGGGGCTAATCAGCCCCAGCATTTT
>TRBJ1-1|.|.|TRBV11-3
CASSPSPAQGGNTEAFF
TGTGCCAGCAGCCCAAGCCCCGCACAGGGTGGGAACACTGAAGCTTTCTTT
>TRBJ1-6|.|.|TRBV6-5
CASMGRVGSPLHF
TGTGCCAGCATGGGCAGGGTAGGCTCACCCCTCCACTTT
>TRBJ2-2|.|TRBD2|TRBV9
CASSLHFGGGLGVGELFF
TGTGCCAGCAGCCTGCATTTTGGTGGGGGACTAGGTGTCGGGGAGCTGTTTTTT
>TRBJ1-5|.|TRBD1|TRBV7-3
CASSSAPGRGQDQPQHF
TGTGCCAGCAGCTCCGCGCCCGGCAGGGGGCAAGATCAGCCCCAGCATTTT
>TRBJ2-1|few|.|TRBV28
CASRGAFLYNEQFF
TGTGCCAGCAGAGGGGCGTTCCTTTACAATGAGCAGTTCTTC
>TRBJ1-4|.|.|TRBV19
CASTRGQGSNEKLFF
TGTGCCAGTACGCGGGGGCAGGGGTCTAATGAAAAACTGTTTTTT
>TRBJ2-7|.|TRBD2|TRBV7-3
CASSSSGPYEQYF
TGTGCCAGCAGCTCTAGCGGACCCTACGAGCAGTACTTC
>TRBJ2-7|.|TRBD1|TRBV11-3
CASSRDSSYEQYF
TGTGCCAGCAGCCGGGACAGTTCCTACGAGCAGTACTTC
>TRBJ2-3|.|TRBD2|TRBV3-1/TRBV3-2
CASSPRGLGADTQYF
TGTGCCAGCAGCCCGCGCGGACTAGGGGCAGATACGCAGTATTTT
>TRBJ1-2|.|.|TRBV30
CAWRLFTVGYTF
TGTGCCTGGAGGCTTTTCACGGTTGGCTACACCTTC
>TRBJ1-2|.|TRBD1|TRBV28
CASRSHRVTGDTF
TGTGCCAGCAGATCCCACAGGGTAACAGGGGACACCTTC
>TRBJ1-2|.|TRBD1|TRBV2
CASRRTGEGYTF
TGTGCCAGCAGGAGGACAGGGGAGGGCTACACCTTC
>TRBJ1-3|.|.|TRBV19
CASDKTGSVRNTIYF
TGTGCCAGTGATAAGACGGGATCCGTGAGAAACACCATATATTTT
>TRBJ2-3|.|.|TRBV18
CASSPSPQGAGTQYF
TGTGCCAGCTCCCCTTCCCCGCAGGGCGCAGGTACGCAGTATTTT
>TRBJ1-1|.|TRBD1|TRBV4-3
CASSQNIPWTGGFEAFF
TGCGCCAGCAGCCAGAATATTCCGTGGACAGGGGGCTTTGAAGCTTTCTTT
>TRBJ2-7|.|.|TRBV11-1
CASSLSDSNSYEQYF
TGTGCCAGCAGCCTTTCGGACAGCAATTCCTACGAGCAGTACTTC
>TRBJ1-1|.|TRBD1|TRBV7-2
CASSGRQGAVTEAFF
TGTGCCAGCAGCGGTCGACAGGGGGCTGTCACTGAAGCTTTCTTT
>TRBJ2-7|.|.|TRBV20-1
CSAPGWGEQYF
TGCAGTGCCCCAGGGTGGGGCGAGCAGTACTTC
>TRBJ1-3|.|TRBD1|TRBV5-4
CASSLGGGDGNTIYF
TGTGCCAGCAGCTTGGGAGGGGGCGACGGAAACACCATATATTTT
>TRBJ1-6|once|TRBD1|TRBV2
CASSEGTGGLGSPLHF
TGTGCCAGCAGTGAAGGGACAGGGGGTTTAGGTTCACCCCTCCACTTT
>TRBJ2-5|once|TRBD1|TRBV28
CASSKTGGGETQYF
TGTGCCAGCAGTAAAACAGGGGGTGGAGAGACCCAGTACTTC